A selection of T cell receptor beta chains follows, all from one sample in a study of CD8 T cells in ankylosing spondylitis. Via MiXCR, TCRdb re-called the 5' RACE reads, giving one row per CDR3 protein. This sample has 220,000 or so distinct CDR3 sequences, with about 16% found just once. Sequencing input: blood, either unsorted or a sorted T cell fraction (not recorded which). These receptors came from a male donor with ankylosing spondylitis. Each CDR3 is given with its conserved first and last residue. The order of the fields is D gene, J gene, clone size, V gene, CDR3 DNA, CDR3 protein. A D gene is named only where the DNA matches it firmly. Where a row states a size, it is once, few, many or the class of an expanded clone; other rows omit it.

d_gene: TRBD1; j_gene: TRBJ1-1; abundance: few; v_gene: TRBV30; CDR3nt: TGTGCCTGGAGTCTGGTGCAGGGGGCTTTCGTGAACACTGAAGCTTTCTTT; CDR3aa: CAWSLVQGAFVNTEAFF
d_gene: -; j_gene: TRBJ2-7; abundance: few; v_gene: TRBV19; CDR3nt: TGTGCCAGTAGTATTACGTCCGGGAGCTCCTACGAGCAGTACTTC; CDR3aa: CASSITSGSSYEQYF
d_gene: -; j_gene: TRBJ1-2; abundance: few; v_gene: TRBV4-1; CDR3nt: TGCGCCAGCAGCCAAGGGGGGGCGGATTTCTACTATGGCTACACCTTC; CDR3aa: CASSQGGADFYYGYTF
d_gene: TRBD2; j_gene: TRBJ2-7; abundance: few; v_gene: TRBV28; CDR3nt: TGTGCCAGCAGTTATGGAGGACTAGCGGGGTACTACGAGCAGTACTTC; CDR3aa: CASSYGGLAGYYEQYF
d_gene: TRBD2; j_gene: TRBJ2-3; abundance: few; v_gene: TRBV4-1; CDR3nt: TGCGCCAGCAGCCAAGAGACTAGCGCTAGCACAGATACGCAGTATTTT; CDR3aa: CASSQETSASTDTQYF
d_gene: -; j_gene: TRBJ1-1; abundance: -; v_gene: TRBV9; CDR3nt: TGTGCCAGCAGCCCAACCTCTTACACTGAAGCTTTCTTT; CDR3aa: CASSPTSYTEAFF
d_gene: -; j_gene: TRBJ1-1; abundance: -; v_gene: TRBV7-9; CDR3nt: TGTGCCACAGACCGGGAGATAGCCTTCAATGTCCCTGAAGCTTTCTTT; CDR3aa: CATDREIAFNVPEAFF
d_gene: TRBD2; j_gene: TRBJ2-1; abundance: few; v_gene: TRBV4-3; CDR3nt: TGCGCCAGCAGCCATGACAGGGGACAGCGGGAGGGTAATGAGCAGTTCTTC; CDR3aa: CASSHDRGQREGNEQFF
d_gene: -; j_gene: TRBJ2-7; abundance: -; v_gene: TRBV7-2; CDR3nt: TGTGCCAGCAGCTTAGGGCGGAACACCTACGAGCAGTACTTC; CDR3aa: CASSLGRNTYEQYF
d_gene: -; j_gene: TRBJ1-1; abundance: few; v_gene: TRBV29-1; CDR3nt: TGCAGCGCGGGACAAACTGAAGCTTTCTTT; CDR3aa: CSAGQTEAFF
d_gene: -; j_gene: TRBJ2-2; abundance: many; v_gene: TRBV4-1; CDR3nt: TGCGCCAGCAGCCGGAACACCGGGGAGCTGTTTTTT; CDR3aa: CASSRNTGELFF
d_gene: -; j_gene: TRBJ2-7; abundance: -; v_gene: TRBV12-3/TRBV12-4; CDR3nt: TGTGCCAGCAGCCCTCCGGGATTCTCCTACGAGCAGTACTTC; CDR3aa: CASSPPGFSYEQYF
d_gene: -; j_gene: TRBJ2-2; abundance: -; v_gene: TRBV29-1; CDR3nt: TGCAGCGTTGAACAGGGAGGGAACACCGGGGAGCTGTTTTTT; CDR3aa: CSVEQGGNTGELFF
d_gene: -; j_gene: TRBJ1-2; abundance: -; v_gene: TRBV9; CDR3nt: TGTGCCAGCAGCCCTTGGGGGCAGGACTATGGCTACACCTTC; CDR3aa: CASSPWGQDYGYTF
d_gene: -; j_gene: TRBJ1-1; abundance: many; v_gene: TRBV10-3; CDR3nt: TGTGCCATCAGTCAAGACACCCATAATGAAGCTTTCTTT; CDR3aa: CAISQDTHNEAFF
d_gene: TRBD2; j_gene: TRBJ2-3; abundance: many; v_gene: TRBV20-1; CDR3nt: TGCAGTGCAGTAGCGGGAGGAAGCACAGATACGCAGTATTTT; CDR3aa: CSAVAGGSTDTQYF
d_gene: TRBD1; j_gene: TRBJ1-1; abundance: few; v_gene: TRBV4-1; CDR3nt: TGCGCCAGCAGCCAAGGTATGACAGGGGGCGCGGGTGAAGCTTTCTTT; CDR3aa: CASSQGMTGGAGEAFF
d_gene: TRBD2; j_gene: TRBJ2-7; abundance: -; v_gene: TRBV10-3; CDR3nt: TGTGCCATCAGTGACGCTAGCGGGAGGGCCTACGAGCAGTACTTC; CDR3aa: CAISDASGRAYEQYF
d_gene: -; j_gene: TRBJ1-1; abundance: few; v_gene: TRBV6-1; CDR3nt: TGTGCCAGCAACAATCAGGGATTCACTGAAGCTTTCTTT; CDR3aa: CASNNQGFTEAFF
d_gene: -; j_gene: TRBJ2-1; abundance: few; v_gene: TRBV27; CDR3nt: TGTGCCACCTCAGTGGTGGGTAATGAGCAGTTCTTC; CDR3aa: CATSVVGNEQFF
d_gene: -; j_gene: TRBJ2-7; abundance: -; v_gene: TRBV5-1; CDR3nt: TGCGCCAGCAGCTTGGAGGGGGGGCTCAGCGAGCAGTACTTC; CDR3aa: CASSLEGGLSEQYF
d_gene: TRBD1; j_gene: TRBJ2-1; abundance: -; v_gene: TRBV5-5; CDR3nt: TGTGCCAGCAGCTTGGGGACAGGGGGCTTTTACAATGAGCAGTTCTTC; CDR3aa: CASSLGTGGFYNEQFF
d_gene: TRBD2; j_gene: TRBJ2-2; abundance: -; v_gene: TRBV11-2; CDR3nt: TGTGCCAGCAGCAAGGGACTAGTAGACACCGGGGAGCTGTTTTTT; CDR3aa: CASSKGLVDTGELFF
d_gene: TRBD2; j_gene: TRBJ2-1; abundance: -; v_gene: TRBV5-6; CDR3nt: TGTGCCAGCAGCATGAGCGGGAGTTCCTCCTACAATGAGCAGTTCTTC; CDR3aa: CASSMSGSSSYNEQFF
d_gene: -; j_gene: TRBJ2-7; abundance: few; v_gene: TRBV7-9; CDR3nt: TGTGCCAGCAGCTTTGCCCCCTCCTACGAGCAGTACTTC; CDR3aa: CASSFAPSYEQYF
d_gene: -; j_gene: TRBJ1-1; abundance: -; v_gene: TRBV4-3; CDR3nt: TGCGCCAGCAGCCAAGTCGGCAGCAACCGCGAGGGGCTAGTTAACACTGAAGCTTTCTTT; CDR3aa: CASSQVGSNREGLVNTEAFF
d_gene: TRBD1; j_gene: TRBJ1-2; abundance: -; v_gene: TRBV27; CDR3nt: TGTGCCACGCGACAGGGTCTCTATGGCTACACCTTC; CDR3aa: CATRQGLYGYTF
d_gene: TRBD1; j_gene: TRBJ2-5; abundance: few; v_gene: TRBV4-1; CDR3nt: TGCGCCAGCAGCCACCCGGACAGGGCGGACCAAGAGACCCAGTACTTC; CDR3aa: CASSHPDRADQETQYF
d_gene: -; j_gene: TRBJ2-2; abundance: few; v_gene: TRBV28; CDR3nt: TGTGCCAGCCGGTTTATACCCGGGGAGCTGTTTTTT; CDR3aa: CASRFIPGELFF
d_gene: -; j_gene: TRBJ1-2; abundance: many; v_gene: TRBV27; CDR3nt: TGTGCCAGCAGTTTTGGGGGTAACTATGGCTACACCTTC; CDR3aa: CASSFGGNYGYTF
d_gene: TRBD1; j_gene: TRBJ2-1; abundance: -; v_gene: TRBV10-1; CDR3nt: TGCGCCAGCAGTTCCGGGACAGGGTGGGGGAATGAGCAGTTCTTC; CDR3aa: CASSSGTGWGNEQFF
d_gene: -; j_gene: TRBJ2-7; abundance: few; v_gene: TRBV7-3; CDR3nt: TGTGCCAGCAGCTTGGAACATAACTCCTACGAGCAGTACTTC; CDR3aa: CASSLEHNSYEQYF
d_gene: -; j_gene: TRBJ1-2; abundance: -; v_gene: TRBV27; CDR3nt: TGTGCCAGCAGTTTAGATCCGCATAACTATGGCTACACCTTC; CDR3aa: CASSLDPHNYGYTF
d_gene: -; j_gene: TRBJ1-3; abundance: -; v_gene: TRBV4-2; CDR3nt: TGTGCCAGCGGATCCCCTGGCTCCCCTGGAAACACCATATATTTT; CDR3aa: CASGSPGSPGNTIYF
d_gene: -; j_gene: TRBJ2-7; abundance: -; v_gene: TRBV11-2; CDR3nt: TGTGCCAGCAGCCCAGCCCGGTGGGACCTTACATACGAGCAGTACTTC; CDR3aa: CASSPARWDLTYEQYF
d_gene: TRBD1; j_gene: TRBJ1-1; abundance: many; v_gene: TRBV12-3/TRBV12-4; CDR3nt: TGTGCCAGCAGTACCGACAGGGGACCGAACACTGAAGCTTTCTTT; CDR3aa: CASSTDRGPNTEAFF
d_gene: -; j_gene: TRBJ2-2; abundance: many; v_gene: TRBV29-1; CDR3nt: TGCAGCGTCGTAACAGGGCCCGGGGAGCTGTTTTTT; CDR3aa: CSVVTGPGELFF
d_gene: -; j_gene: TRBJ2-1; abundance: -; v_gene: TRBV29-1; CDR3nt: TGCAGCGCCCCTGGAGTTGGGTCCGGCTATGAGCAGTTCTTC; CDR3aa: CSAPGVGSGYEQFF
d_gene: -; j_gene: TRBJ2-7; abundance: -; v_gene: TRBV12-3/TRBV12-4; CDR3nt: TGTGCCAGCAGTTCAGTTGTCGGGAAACGGGTGACCTACGAGCAGTACTTC; CDR3aa: CASSSVVGKRVTYEQYF
d_gene: -; j_gene: TRBJ1-1; abundance: few; v_gene: TRBV14; CDR3nt: TGTGCCAGCAGCCACGAAGGGATTATCGAAGCTTTCTTT; CDR3aa: CASSHEGIIEAFF
d_gene: TRBD2; j_gene: TRBJ2-5; abundance: few; v_gene: TRBV7-8; CDR3nt: TGTGCCAGCAGCTTAGAACTAGCGGGGGGGCTGAGCCAAGAGACCCAGTACTTC; CDR3aa: CASSLELAGGLSQETQYF
d_gene: -; j_gene: TRBJ1-4; abundance: few; v_gene: TRBV18; CDR3nt: TGTGCCAGCTCACCCCCGATGGGGGCGGGAAGAGAAAAACTGTTTTTT; CDR3aa: CASSPPMGAGREKLFF
d_gene: -; j_gene: TRBJ2-2; abundance: few; v_gene: TRBV4-1; CDR3nt: TGCGCCAGCAGCCAAGCCACCGGGGAGCTGTTTTTT; CDR3aa: CASSQATGELFF
d_gene: TRBD2; j_gene: TRBJ2-1; abundance: -; v_gene: TRBV4-3; CDR3nt: TGCGCCAGCAGCCAAAGGTCGGGAGGGCCTAATGAGCAGTTCTTC; CDR3aa: CASSQRSGGPNEQFF
d_gene: -; j_gene: TRBJ2-3; abundance: many; v_gene: TRBV12-3/TRBV12-4; CDR3nt: TGTGCCAGCAGTTTCTCAGATACGCAGTATTTT; CDR3aa: CASSFSDTQYF
d_gene: TRBD1; j_gene: TRBJ1-1; abundance: few; v_gene: TRBV4-3; CDR3nt: TGCGCCAGCAGCCAAGATAGTGGACAGGGGAACACTGAAGCTTTCTTT; CDR3aa: CASSQDSGQGNTEAFF
d_gene: -; j_gene: TRBJ2-5; abundance: few; v_gene: TRBV6-1; CDR3nt: TGTGCCAGCAGGGCCATGGGCGGGCCTCTGCAAGAGACCCAGTACTTC; CDR3aa: CASRAMGGPLQETQYF
d_gene: TRBD2; j_gene: TRBJ2-2; abundance: -; v_gene: TRBV13; CDR3nt: TGTGCCAGCAACCGACTAGCGGGGGGCACCGGGGAGCTGTTTTTT; CDR3aa: CASNRLAGGTGELFF
d_gene: TRBD1; j_gene: TRBJ1-2; abundance: -; v_gene: TRBV5-6; CDR3nt: TGTGCCAGCAGTGACGGACAGGGACCCTATGGCTACACCTTC; CDR3aa: CASSDGQGPYGYTF
d_gene: TRBD2; j_gene: TRBJ2-3; abundance: once; v_gene: TRBV7-8; CDR3nt: TGTGCCAGCAGCTCAGCCGTGGCGGGGGGGATCACAGATACGCAGTATTTT; CDR3aa: CASSSAVAGGITDTQYF